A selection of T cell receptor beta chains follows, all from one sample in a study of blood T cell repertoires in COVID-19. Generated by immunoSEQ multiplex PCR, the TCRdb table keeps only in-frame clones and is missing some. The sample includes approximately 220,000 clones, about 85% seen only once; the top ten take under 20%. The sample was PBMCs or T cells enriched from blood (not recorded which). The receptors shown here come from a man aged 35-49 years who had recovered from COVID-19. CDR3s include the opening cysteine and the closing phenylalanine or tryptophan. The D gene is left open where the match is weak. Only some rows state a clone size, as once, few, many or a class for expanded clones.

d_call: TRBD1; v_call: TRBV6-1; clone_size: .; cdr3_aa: CASSDRTGPIRATNEKLFF
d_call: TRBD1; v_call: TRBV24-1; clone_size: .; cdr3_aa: CATSVIDRDETQYF
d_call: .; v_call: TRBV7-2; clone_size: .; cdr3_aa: CASSVAAVQETQYF
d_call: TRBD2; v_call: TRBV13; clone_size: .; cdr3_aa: CASSSSGRAVETQYF
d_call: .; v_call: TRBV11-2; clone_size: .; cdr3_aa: CASSRAGETQYF
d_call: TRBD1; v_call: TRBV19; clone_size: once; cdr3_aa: CASRLGQGSGYTF
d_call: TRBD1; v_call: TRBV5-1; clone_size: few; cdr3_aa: CASSTTTGVSYEQYF
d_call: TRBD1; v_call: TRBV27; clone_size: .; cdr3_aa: CASSSPGTDIYEQYF
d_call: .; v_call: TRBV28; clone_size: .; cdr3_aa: CASSLGLAGTEAFF
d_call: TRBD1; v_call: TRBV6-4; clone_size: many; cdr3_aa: CASSDTGDNSPLHF
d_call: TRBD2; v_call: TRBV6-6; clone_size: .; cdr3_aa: CASTRLAGGSDTQYF
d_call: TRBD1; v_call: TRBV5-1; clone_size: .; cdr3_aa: CASSTWTGGEQFF
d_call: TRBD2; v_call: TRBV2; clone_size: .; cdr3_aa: CASSVVAGASTDTQYF
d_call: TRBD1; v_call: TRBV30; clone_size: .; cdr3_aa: CAWTRRDRGNTEAFF
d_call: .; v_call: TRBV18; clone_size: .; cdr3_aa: CASIPWPDTSTDTQYF
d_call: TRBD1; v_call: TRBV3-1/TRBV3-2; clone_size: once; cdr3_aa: CASSQDRGRTEAFF
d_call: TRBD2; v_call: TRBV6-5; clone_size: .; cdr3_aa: CASSYSRLAGGQQFF
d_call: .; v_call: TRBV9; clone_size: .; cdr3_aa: CASSAERTNEKLFF
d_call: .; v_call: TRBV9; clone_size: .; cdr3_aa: CASSSGFMNTEAFF
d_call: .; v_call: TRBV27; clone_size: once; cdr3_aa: CASRGGGGPSGELFF
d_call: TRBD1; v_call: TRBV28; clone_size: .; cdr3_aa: CASSFPGQGAHEQYF
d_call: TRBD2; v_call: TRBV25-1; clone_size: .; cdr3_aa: CASSDTPSGILFF
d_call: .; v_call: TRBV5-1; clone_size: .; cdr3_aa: CASSFAGEYEQYF
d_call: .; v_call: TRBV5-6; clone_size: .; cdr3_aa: CASSLTNRALPEAFF
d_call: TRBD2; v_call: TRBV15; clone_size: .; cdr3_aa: CATSRALAGGTNEQFF
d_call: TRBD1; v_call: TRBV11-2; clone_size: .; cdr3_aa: CASSLLDRGYYNEQFF
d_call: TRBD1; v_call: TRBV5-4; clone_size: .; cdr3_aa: CASSLVDRAGANVLTF
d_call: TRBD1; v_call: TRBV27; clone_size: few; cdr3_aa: CASRARGRSGEQYF
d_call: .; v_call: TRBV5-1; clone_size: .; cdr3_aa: CASRAAGGLSEAFF
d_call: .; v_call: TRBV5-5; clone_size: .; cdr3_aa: CASSPFGGFGNQPQHF
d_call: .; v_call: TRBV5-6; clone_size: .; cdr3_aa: CASSLARFEQYF
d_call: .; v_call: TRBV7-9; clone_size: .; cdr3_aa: CASSASRTRGKNIQYF
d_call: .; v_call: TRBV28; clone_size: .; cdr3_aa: CASTGNNQPQHF
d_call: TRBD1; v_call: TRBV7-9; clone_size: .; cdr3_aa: CASSTTGVEKLFF
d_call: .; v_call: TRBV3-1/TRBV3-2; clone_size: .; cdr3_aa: CASSQDRVSGNNEQFF
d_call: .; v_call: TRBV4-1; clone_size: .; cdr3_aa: CASSQENGEETQYF
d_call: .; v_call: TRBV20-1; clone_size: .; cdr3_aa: CSASVTYEQYF
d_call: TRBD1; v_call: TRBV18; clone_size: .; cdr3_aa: CASSLLNRGPSSYNEQFF
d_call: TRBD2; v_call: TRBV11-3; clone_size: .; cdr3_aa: CASSLTSGRLTDEQFF
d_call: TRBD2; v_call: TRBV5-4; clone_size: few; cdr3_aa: CASSLPASGSYHSNEQYF
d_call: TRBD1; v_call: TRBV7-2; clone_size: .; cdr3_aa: CASSLDRASSYNEQFF
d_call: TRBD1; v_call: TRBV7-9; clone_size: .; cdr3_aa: CASSFGQGASSGANVLTF
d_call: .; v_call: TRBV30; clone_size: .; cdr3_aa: CAWSVRYSNQPQHF
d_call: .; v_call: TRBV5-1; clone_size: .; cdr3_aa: CASSFNFRYEQYF
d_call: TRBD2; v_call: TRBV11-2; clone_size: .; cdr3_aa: CASSSGTIYEQYF
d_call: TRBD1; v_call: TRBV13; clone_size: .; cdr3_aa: CASSLVSGGGYGYTF
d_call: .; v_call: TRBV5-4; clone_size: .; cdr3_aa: CASSSQYREQFF
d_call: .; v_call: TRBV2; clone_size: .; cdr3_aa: CASSYVETQYF
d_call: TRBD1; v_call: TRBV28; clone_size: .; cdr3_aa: CAVPLRDSYGYTF
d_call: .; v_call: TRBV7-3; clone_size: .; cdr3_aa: CASSLSGQGTDTQYF
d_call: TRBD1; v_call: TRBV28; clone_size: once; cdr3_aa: CASSSGQGGTEYNSPLHF
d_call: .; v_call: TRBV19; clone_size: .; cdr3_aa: CASRPPGLGQETQYF
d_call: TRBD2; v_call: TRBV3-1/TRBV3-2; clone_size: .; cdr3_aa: CASSLLTSGIYEQYF
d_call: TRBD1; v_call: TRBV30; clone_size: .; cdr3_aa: CAWRRDRGGHEQYF
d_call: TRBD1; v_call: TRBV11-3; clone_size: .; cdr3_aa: CASSLGRDSTYEQYF